One sample yielded the 20 T cell receptor beta chains listed below, sequenced in a study of graft-versus-host responses after intestinal transplantation. Assay: immunoSEQ multiplex PCR; the TCRdb copy retains only in-frame clones and omits some. The table lists tens of thousands of clones, 85% to 90% of them singletons. No antigen is known for these receptors. The sample here was unstimulated CD4+ T cells sorted from spleen or lymph node cells, taken before intestinal transplant. These receptors all come from a human donor who received an intestinal transplant.

Only one count was recorded for this clone. This chain uses TRBV6-5 with TRBJ1-2, with 9 bases matching TRBD1. The CDR3 extends over 15 amino acids. Germline loops: CDR1 MNHEY, CDR2 SVGAGI. V lost 4 bases and J lost 4; bases outside the gene matches: 7. This CDR3 is CASSWGQGPTYGYTF. Here the CDR3 DNA reads TGTGCCAGCAGTTGGGGACAGGGACCAACCTATGGCTACACCTTC.

CDR3 sequence: CASSLYGRRYEQYF. CDR3 bases: TGTGCCAGCAGCTTATATGGCCGCCGCTACGAGCAGTACTTC. J is TRBJ2-7 and V is TRBV11-2; D unclear. V gave up 2 bases and J gave up 3 bases, with 11 bases separating them. The CDR3 covers 14 residues. Per the germline V gene, CDR1 is SGHAT and CDR2 is FQNNGV.

This sequence joins TRBV7-2 and TRBJ2-1; weak D call: TRBD2 (5 bases). The CDR3 loop spans 16 amino acids. Trimming removed 2 bases from V and 0 bases from J, with 11 bases in between. CDR1 is SGHTA, CDR2 FQGNSA, per germline. CDR3 sequence (DNA): TGTGCCAGCAGCTTAAGAGGGCAGGCCTCCTACAATGAGCAGTTCTTC. Its protein is CASSLRGQASYNEQFF.

This clone was found once. V and J are TRBV19 and TRBJ1-1; 7 nucleotides match TRBD1. Germline CDR1 is LNHDA and CDR2 is SQIVND (reference sequence). J gave up 5 bases and V 4 bases, and 10 bases lay outside the gene matches. The CDR3 extends over 15 amino acids. CDR3 coding DNA: TGTGCCAGTAGTACTCCAGCTAGGGGGCGGACTGAAGCTTTCTTT. Translated: CASSTPARGRTEAFF.

The rearrangement joins TRBV4-1 to TRBJ2-7; 9 positions match TRBD2. The CDR3 has 15 amino acids. Trimming cost V 2 bases and J 0 bases; bases outside gene matches: 2. In germline, CDR1 is MGHRA, CDR2 YSYEKL. The CDR3 spells CASSQPTSGSYEQYF. CDR3 bases: TGCGCCAGCAGCCAACCGACTAGCGGCTCCTACGAGCAGTACTTC.

The chain carries TRBV19 and TRBJ1-1, with TRBD1 matching over 7 bases. CDR1 and CDR2 (germline): LNHDA, SQIVND (reference sequence). V trimming: 6 bases; J trimming: 4 bases; junction bases outside the gene matches: 8. There are 14 residues in the CDR3. The CDR3 DNA is TGTGCCAGTAGCTTACAGGGGCCGGGCACTGAAGCTTTCTTT. This translates into CASSLQGPGTEAFF.

This chain connects TRBV4-2 to TRBJ1-6, with D perhaps TRBD1 (6 bases). CDR3 length: 15 residues. Looked up from germline, CDR1 is LGHNA and CDR2 is YNFKEQ. Trimming stripped 0 bases from V and 8 bases from J, with 11 bases between. CDR3 sequence (DNA): TGTGCCAGCAGCCAAGACAGGGGAGGGGATTCACCCCTCCACTTT. Protein product: CASSQDRGGDSPLHF.

The gene calls are TRBV11-2 and TRBJ2-2; unclear D gene. Germline V gene sequence: CDR1 SGHAT, CDR2 FQNNGV. This CDR3 spans 17 amino acids. V shed 2 bases and J shed 1 base, with 14 bases lying between them. The CDR3 nucleotides read TGTGCCAGCAGCTTATACACGGCACAGATGAACACCGGGGAGCTGTTTTTT. This translates into CASSLYTAQMNTGELFF. The full variable domain, with the rest looked up from reference TRBV11-2 and TRBJ2-2, is EAGVAQSPRYKIIEKRQSVAFWCNPISGHATLYWYQQILGQGPKLLIQFQNNGVVDDSQLPKDRFSAERLKGVDSTLKIQPAKLEDSAVYLCASSLYTAQMNTGELFFGEGSRLTVL.

The chain is built from TRBV7-8 and TRBJ2-7, with 9 bases fitting TRBD1. V was pared by 4 bases and J by 6 bases, with 10 bases of the junction left unmatched. The CDR3 totals 15 residues. Germline assignment: CDR1 SGHVS and CDR2 FQNEAQ. CDR3 residues: CASSSTQGALLEQYF. The CDR3 nucleotides are TGTGCCAGCAGCTCGACACAGGGGGCGCTCCTCGAGCAGTACTTC. The complete variable domain, with remaining parts taken from reference TRBV7-8 and TRBJ2-7, reads GAGVSQSPRYKVAKRGQDVALRCDPISGHVSLFWYQQALGQGPEFLTYFQNEAQLDKSGLPSDRFFAERPEGSVSTLKIQRTQQEDSAVYLCASSSTQGALLEQYFGPGTRLTVT.

The chain is built from TRBV5-1 and TRBJ2-7; 7 bases fit TRBD1. Per germline, CDR1 SGHRS and CDR2 YFSETQ. Trimming cost V 4 bases and J 2 bases; bases outside gene matches: 9. This CDR3 is built from 15 residues. The CDR3 reads CASSPRGTAAYEQYF. In nucleotides, the CDR3 is TGCGCCAGCAGCCCCCGAGGGACAGCAGCCTACGAGCAGTACTTC.

The sample holds one count of this clone. The V and J genes are TRBV2 and TRBJ2-2; 7 bases align to TRBD2. The V segment lost 7 bases and the J segment 7 bases; nucleotides outside the gene matches: 12. In germline, CDR1 is SNHLY, CDR2 FYNNEI. CDR3 length: 15 amino acids. The CDR3 spells CASISGLRSSGELFF. CDR3 bases: TGTGCCAGCATCTCGGGACTAAGGTCGAGCGGGGAGCTGTTTTTT.

V is TRBV6-5 and J is TRBJ1-2; tentatively, D is TRBD1 (6 bases). The CDR3 is 12 amino acids. V was clipped by 4 bases and J by 8 bases, with 11 bases between them. CDR1 and CDR2 (germline): MNHEY, SVGAGI. In DNA form, the CDR3 reads TGTGCCAGCAGTTCCACAGGGCTCGGCTACACCTTC. As protein: CASSSTGLGYTF.

The CDR3 here is CASSTKETQYF. The CDR3 DNA is TGTGCCAGCTCAACAAAAGAGACCCAGTACTTC. V usage is TRBV18 and J usage is TRBJ2-5; D unclear. Trimming left V 5 bases short and J 3 bases short, with 4 bases between. Germline CDR1 KGHSH, CDR2 LQKENI. This CDR3 has 11 residues.

This clone appeared a few times. The genes are TRBV6-5 and TRBJ2-7; TRBD1 matches at 9 bases. Looked up from germline, CDR1 is MNHEY and CDR2 is SVGAGI. V shed 6 bases and J 10 bases; nucleotides not matched to a gene: 10. The CDR3 length is 13 residues. The CDR3 here is CASRPGTGWEQYF. CDR3 nucleotides: TGTGCCAGCAGACCCGGGACAGGGTGGGAACAGTACTTC.

The chain uses TRBV6-1 and TRBJ2-7, with 7 bases aligning to TRBD1. The CDR3 consists of 14 residues. V was pared by 5 bases and J by 4 bases, with 8 bases of the junction left unmatched. CDR1 and CDR2 (germline): MNHNS, SASEGT. The CDR3 here is CASSPRDRTYEQYF. In DNA, the CDR3 is TGTGCCAGCAGTCCACGGGACAGAACTTACGAGCAGTACTTC.

The V call is TRBV10-3, the J call TRBJ1-1; no firm D call. Germline V CDR1 and CDR2: ENHRY, SYGVKD. The length of the CDR3 is 13 residues. V was pared by 4 bases and J by 1 base, with 7 bases between. CDR3 sequence (DNA): TGTGCCATCAGTGTGAGACAGAACACTGAAGCTTTCTTT. As protein: CAISVRQNTEAFF.

This clone showed up just once. This sequence joins TRBV6-5 and TRBJ2-1; tentatively, D is TRBD2 (6 bases). The CDR3 length is 12 residues. CDR1 is MNHEY and CDR2 is SVGAGI in the germline V gene. The V end was cut by 2 bases, the J end by 7 bases, with 6 bases between. As DNA, the CDR3 is TGTGCCAGCAGTTACGGGAGGAATGAGCAGTTCTTC. It specifies CASSYGRNEQFF.

The chain links TRBV28 to TRBJ2-1; 16 nucleotides agree with TRBD2. V trimming: 4 bases; J trimming: 2 bases; junction bases outside the gene matches: 8. The CDR3 runs to 19 residues. Germline assignment: CDR1 MDHEN and CDR2 SYDVKM. CDR3 protein: CASSSNPGTSGGAYNEQFF. The CDR3 DNA reads TGTGCCAGCAGTTCCAACCCCGGGACTAGCGGGGGGGCCTACAATGAGCAGTTCTTC.

In this sample, this clone turned up once. The rearrangement links TRBV11-2 to TRBJ1-2; no clear D. This CDR3 has 12 residues. V lost 0 bases and J 6 bases, leaving 5 bases between the germline ends. Germline V CDR1 and CDR2: SGHAT, FQNNGV. The CDR3 sequence is CASSLDLHGYTF. For the CDR3, the DNA is TGTGCCAGCAGCTTAGATCTTCATGGCTACACCTTC.

This sequence joins TRBV5-8 and TRBJ2-7; D ambiguous. The CDR3 sequence is 11 residues long. Germline assignment: CDR1 SGHTS and CDR2 YDEGEE. Trimming pared 2 bases from V and 4 bases from J, leaving 4 bases between. CDR3 nucleotide sequence: TGTGCCAGCAGCTTCTTGTACGAGCAGTACTTC. It specifies CASSFLYEQYF.